This entry is about one TCR beta chain. Antigen unknown. This specimen belongs to a study of response to subunit inactivated influenza vaccine. TCRdb fed the RT-PCR reads into MiXCR, producing one record per CDR3 protein. The sample records hundreds of thousands of distinct CDR3 sequences, around 14% being singletons. General study points: Each seasonal flu vaccination may recruit only limited new T cells, authors suggested.

The sample was PBMCs from blood, taken 14 to 15 days before vaccination. The receptor's source is a middle-aged man who received an inactivated influenza vaccine.

In DNA form, the CDR3 reads TGTGCCAGCAGTTCCTCGGGGAAAAACTACGAGCAGTACTTC. Protein product: CASSSSGKNYEQYF. The chain couples TRBV12-3 or TRBV12-4 to TRBJ2-7; D may be TRBD2 (5 bases). V shed 4 bases and J shed 3 bases, with 13 bases lying between them. The CDR3 totals 14 residues.